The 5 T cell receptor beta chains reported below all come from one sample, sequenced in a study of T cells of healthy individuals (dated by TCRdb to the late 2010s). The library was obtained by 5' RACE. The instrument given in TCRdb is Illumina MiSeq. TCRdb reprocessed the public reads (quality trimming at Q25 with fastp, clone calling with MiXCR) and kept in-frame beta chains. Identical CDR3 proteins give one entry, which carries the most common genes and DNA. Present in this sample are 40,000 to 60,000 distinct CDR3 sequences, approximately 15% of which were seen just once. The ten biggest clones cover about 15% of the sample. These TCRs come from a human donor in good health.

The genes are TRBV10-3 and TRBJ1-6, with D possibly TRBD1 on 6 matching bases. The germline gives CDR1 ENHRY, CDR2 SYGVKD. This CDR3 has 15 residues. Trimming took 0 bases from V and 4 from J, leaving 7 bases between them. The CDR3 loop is CAISESDSYNSPLHF. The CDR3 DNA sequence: TGTGCCATCAGTGAGTCGGACAGTTATAATTCACCCCTCCACTTT.

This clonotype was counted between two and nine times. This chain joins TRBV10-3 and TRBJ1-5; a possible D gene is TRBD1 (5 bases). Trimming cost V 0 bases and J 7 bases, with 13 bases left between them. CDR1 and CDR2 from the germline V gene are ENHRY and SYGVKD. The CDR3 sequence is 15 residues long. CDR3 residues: CAISESSGSGQPQHF. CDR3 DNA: TGTGCCATCAGTGAGTCTTCAGGGTCAGGGCAGCCCCAGCATTTT.

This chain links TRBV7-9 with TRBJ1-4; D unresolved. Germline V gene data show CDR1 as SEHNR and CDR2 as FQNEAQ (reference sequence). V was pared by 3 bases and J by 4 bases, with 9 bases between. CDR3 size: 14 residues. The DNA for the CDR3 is TGTGCCAGCAGCTTCCGGACCGATAATGAAAAACTGTTTTTT. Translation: CASSFRTDNEKLFF.

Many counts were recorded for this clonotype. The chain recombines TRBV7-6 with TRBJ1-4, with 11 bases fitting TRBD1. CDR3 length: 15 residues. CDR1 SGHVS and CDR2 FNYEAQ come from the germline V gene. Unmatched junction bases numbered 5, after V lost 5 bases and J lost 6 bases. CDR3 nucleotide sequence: TGTGCCAGCAGCGCCGGACAGGGGGCGGATGAAAAACTGTTTTTT. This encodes CASSAGQGADEKLFF.

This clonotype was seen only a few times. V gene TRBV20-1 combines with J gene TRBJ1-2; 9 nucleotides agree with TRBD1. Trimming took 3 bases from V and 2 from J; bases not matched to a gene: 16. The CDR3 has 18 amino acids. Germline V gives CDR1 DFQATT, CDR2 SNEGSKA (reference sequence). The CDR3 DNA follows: TGCAGTGCTAGGGTCTCGACGGGACAGGGCACTAGAAACTATGGCTACACCTTC. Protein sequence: CSARVSTGQGTRNYGYTF.